This T cell receptor beta chain is from a study of blood T cell repertoires in COVID-19. Only in-frame clones appear in the TCRdb table, and some are missing; sequencing was by immunoSEQ multiplex PCR. Of roughly 50,000 clones listed, around 90% are singletons. In germline, CDR1 is SGHAT, CDR2 FQNNGV. Trimming left V 5 bases short and J 2 bases short, with 13 bases between. The CDR3 is made up of 14 amino acids. The chain couples TRBV11-2 to TRBJ2-7, with D possibly being TRBD1 (6 bases). Sequencing input: peripheral blood. The TCR originated in a man aged 80 or over with acute or convalescent COVID-19. The CDR3, as DNA: TGTGCCAGCAGCCTTACAGGGACCACCTACGAGCAGTACTTC. This translates into CASSLTGTTYEQYF.